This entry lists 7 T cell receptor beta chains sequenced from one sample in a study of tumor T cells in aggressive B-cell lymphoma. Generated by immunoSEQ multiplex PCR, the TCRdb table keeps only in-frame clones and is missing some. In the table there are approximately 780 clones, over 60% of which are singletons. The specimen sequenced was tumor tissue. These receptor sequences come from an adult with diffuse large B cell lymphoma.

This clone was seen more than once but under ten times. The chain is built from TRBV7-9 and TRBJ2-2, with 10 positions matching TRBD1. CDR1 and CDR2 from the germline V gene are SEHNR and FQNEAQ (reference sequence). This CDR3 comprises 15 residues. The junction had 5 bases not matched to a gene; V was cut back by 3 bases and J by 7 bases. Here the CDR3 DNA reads TGTGCCAGCAGCTTCGACAGGGGGCACGGCGGGGAGCTGTTTTTT. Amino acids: CASSFDRGHGGELFF.

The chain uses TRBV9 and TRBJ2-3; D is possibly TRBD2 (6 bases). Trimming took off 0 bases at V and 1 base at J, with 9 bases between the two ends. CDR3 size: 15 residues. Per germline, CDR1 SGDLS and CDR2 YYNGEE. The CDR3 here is CASSVVGGGTDTQYF. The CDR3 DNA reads TGTGCCAGCAGCGTAGTTGGAGGGGGCACAGATACGCAGTATTTT.

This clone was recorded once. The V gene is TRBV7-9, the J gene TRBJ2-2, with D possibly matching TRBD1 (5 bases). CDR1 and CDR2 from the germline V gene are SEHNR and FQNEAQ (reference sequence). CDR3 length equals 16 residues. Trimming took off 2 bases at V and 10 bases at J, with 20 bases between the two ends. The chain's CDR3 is CASSLSPVRTFKELFF. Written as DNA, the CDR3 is TGTGCCAGCAGCTTAAGTCCTGTAAGGACATTTAAGGAGCTGTTTTTT.

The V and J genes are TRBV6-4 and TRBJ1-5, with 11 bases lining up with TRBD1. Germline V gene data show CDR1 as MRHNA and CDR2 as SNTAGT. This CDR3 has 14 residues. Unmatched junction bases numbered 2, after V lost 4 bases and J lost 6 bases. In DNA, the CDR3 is TGTGCCAGCAGTGGGGGGACAGGGGGTCAGCCCCAGCATTTT. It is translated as CASSGGTGGQPQHF.

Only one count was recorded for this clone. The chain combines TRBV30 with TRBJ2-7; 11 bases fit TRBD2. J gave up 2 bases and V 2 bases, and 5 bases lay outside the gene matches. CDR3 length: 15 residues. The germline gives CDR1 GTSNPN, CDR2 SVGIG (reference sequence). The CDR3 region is CAWSTKGLAAYEQYF. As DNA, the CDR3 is TGTGCCTGGAGTACGAAGGGACTAGCGGCCTACGAGCAGTACTTC.

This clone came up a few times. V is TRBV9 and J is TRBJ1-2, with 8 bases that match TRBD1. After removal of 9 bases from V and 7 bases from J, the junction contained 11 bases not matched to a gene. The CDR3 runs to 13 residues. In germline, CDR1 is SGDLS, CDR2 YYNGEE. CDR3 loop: CATGPDRVGGYTF. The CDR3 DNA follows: TGTGCCACCGGCCCGGACAGGGTTGGTGGCTACACCTTC.

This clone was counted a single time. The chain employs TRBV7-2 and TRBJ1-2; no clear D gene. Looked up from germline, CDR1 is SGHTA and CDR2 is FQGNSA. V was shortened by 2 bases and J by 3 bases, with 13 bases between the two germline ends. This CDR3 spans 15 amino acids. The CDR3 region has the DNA TGTGCCAGCAGCTTATATAATGCAGGTTACTATGGCTACACCTTC. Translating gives CASSLYNAGYYGYTF.